The source of this T cell receptor beta chain is a study of technical replicates of blood from a handful of donors. Generated by immunoSEQ multiplex PCR, the TCRdb table keeps only in-frame clones and is missing some. The data contain 65,000 to 70,000 clones, around nine tenths of them singletons. The CDR3 is 15 residues long. V lost 5 bases to trimming and J lost 2 bases; unmatched junction nucleotides: 3. The germline V gene encodes CDR1 MNHNY and CDR2 SVGAGI (reference sequence). The sample taken for sequencing was PBMCs. This receptor was identified in a human donor in good health. Some clones in this sample may be carry-over from other donors' samples. V gene TRBV6-6 combines with J gene TRBJ2-4; 10 bases agree with TRBD1. As DNA, the CDR3 is TGTGCCAGCAGTGTGACAGGGGGCCCCAAAAACATTCAGTACTTC. The encoded protein is CASSVTGGPKNIQYF.